This passage covers 27 T cell receptor beta chains from one sample sequenced in a study of metastatic and nonmetastatic thyroid tumors. Using MiXCR, TCRdb re-called clones from the PCR reads. The sample yields tens of thousands of clones, 15% to 20% seen once. No patient had received any treatment before thyroid surgery. Material for sequencing was blood. These receptors all stem from a female donor with papillary thyroid cancer or a benign thyroid nodule (not recorded which). Some clones in this sample may be carry-over from other donors' samples.

This clone has at least ten counts. The chain combines TRBV20-1 with TRBJ2-7, with TRBD2 matching 9 bases. This CDR3 is 15 amino acids long. Trimming cost V 6 bases and J 6 bases; bases outside gene matches: 15. In germline, CDR1 is DFQATT, CDR2 SNEGSKA (reference sequence). CDR3 amino acids: CSAPGGLAGVVEQYF. For the CDR3, the DNA is TGCAGTGCCCCCGGGGGGTTAGCGGGAGTGGTCGAGCAGTACTTC.

This clone was counted at least ten times. This chain uses TRBV27 with TRBJ2-3; D remains unclear. V was clipped by 4 bases and J by 5 bases, with 13 bases between them. This CDR3 contains 14 residues. The germline V gene has CDR1 MNHEY and CDR2 SMNVEV (reference sequence). This CDR3 reads CASSSGRVGDTQYF. The CDR3 nucleotides read TGTGCCAGCAGTTCGGGCCGCGTAGGAGATACGCAGTATTTT.

This clone has at least ten counts. The V gene is TRBV2, the J gene TRBJ2-2; D not certain. Trimming cost V 10 bases and J 4 bases, with 7 bases left between them. The length of the CDR3 is 11 residues. The germline gives CDR1 SNHLY, CDR2 FYNNEI. The CDR3 nucleotides read TGTGCCACCGCAGGCACCGGGGAGCTGTTTTTT. Its protein product is CATAGTGELFF.

This clone occurred many times. The chain recombines TRBV11-2 with TRBJ1-6, with D perhaps matching TRBD1 (6 bases). Trimming took 1 base from V and 9 from J, leaving 13 bases between them. The V gene's germline CDR1 is SGHAT and CDR2 FQNNGV. This CDR3 spans 15 amino acids. The CDR3 protein is CASSLAWTAVSPLHF. CDR3 DNA: TGTGCCAGCAGCTTAGCTTGGACAGCGGTTTCACCCCTCCACTTT.

A few counts support this clone. The chain has TRBV19 and TRBJ1-1; D perhaps matches TRBD1 (5 bases). Germline V gene lookup returns CDR1 LNHDA and CDR2 SQIVND (reference sequence). This CDR3 has 15 residues. Deletions cut 3 bases from V and 0 bases from J, with 11 bases between. The CDR3 reads CASSIVQTVNTEAFF. CDR3 sequence (DNA): TGTGCCAGTAGTATTGTTCAGACAGTGAACACTGAAGCTTTCTTT.

Only one count was recorded for this clone. The V gene is TRBV4-2, the J gene TRBJ2-2, with 9 bases lining up with TRBD1. Germline CDR1 is LGHNA and CDR2 is YNFKEQ. After removal of 3 bases from V and 3 bases from J, the junction contained 8 bases not matched to a gene. CDR3 length: 17 residues. The CDR3 region has the DNA TGTGCCAGCAGCCAGCCAACAGGGGGCGCTCACACCGGGGAGCTGTTTTTT. Translation: CASSQPTGGAHTGELFF.

Remarks on this clone: This may come from a read error, since a much larger clone is one base off. The genes are TRBV19 and TRBJ1-2; D gene uncertain. CDR3 length equals 13 residues. V dropped 6 bases and J dropped 2 bases, with 10 bases sitting between them. Germline loops: CDR1 LNHDA, CDR2 SQIVND (reference sequence). CDR3 protein: CASSVQWNYGYTF. The CDR3 coding sequence is TGTGCCAGTAGCGTACAGTGGAACTATGGCTACACCTTC.

This clone was seen at least ten times. The chain couples TRBV7-9 to TRBJ1-4; 11 bases match TRBD1. The CDR3 length is 15 residues. J lost 7 bases, V lost 4 bases, and 5 bases had no gene match. Germline V gene data show CDR1 as SEHNR and CDR2 as FQNEAQ (reference sequence). CDR3 coding DNA: TGTGCCAGCAGCTGGGCCGGGACAGGGGGTGAAAAACTGTTTTTT. This codes for CASSWAGTGGEKLFF.

The sample holds a few counts of this clone. V usage is TRBV28 and J usage is TRBJ1-6, with D unresolved. Germline V gene sequence: CDR1 MDHEN, CDR2 SYDVKM. V was pared by 6 bases and J by 6 bases, with 15 bases between. This CDR3 is built from 15 residues. For the CDR3, the DNA is TGTGCCAGCAGAAGGACTGGCGCCTTTAATTCACCCCTCCACTTT. Translation: CASRRTGAFNSPLHF.

This clone appeared many times. The V call is TRBV19, the J call TRBJ2-1; TRBD1 might be the D (6 bases). Germline CDR1 is LNHDA and CDR2 is SQIVND (reference sequence). The CDR3 has 11 residues. V was clipped by 4 bases and J by 12 bases, with 10 bases between them. The CDR3 loop reads CASSTSGVQFF. CDR3 bases: TGTGCCAGTAGTACCTCAGGGGTGCAGTTCTTC.

This chain connects TRBV13 to TRBJ2-7, with D perhaps matching TRBD2 (6 bases). V was clipped by 4 bases and J by 4 bases, with 11 bases between them. CDR3 size: 13 residues. Germline V lookup: CDR1 PRHDT, CDR2 FYEKMQ (reference sequence). Here the CDR3 DNA reads TGTGCCAGCAGCTCCTCTCGGGGGTACGAGCAGTACTTC. Translating it yields CASSSSRGYEQYF.

This clone was recorded at least ten times. The chain uses TRBV7-2 and TRBJ1-2; D might be TRBD1 (6 bases). CDR1 is SGHTA and CDR2 is FQGNSA in the germline V gene. V lost 1 base, J lost 4 bases, and 13 bases lay in between. The CDR3 extends over 15 amino acids. CDR3 DNA: TGTGCCAGCAGCTTAGACTACAGGGCTTCCTATGGCTACACCTTC. Amino acid sequence: CASSLDYRASYGYTF.

This clone was seen repeatedly, ten times or more. The J gene is TRBJ2-3, the V gene TRBV7-6; TRBD2 agrees at 10 bases. Germline CDR1 and CDR2: SGHVS and FNYEAQ. The V and J ends lost 4 bases and 4 bases, in that order; junction bases with no gene match: 11. CDR3 length equals 17 residues. The CDR3 spells CASSSVLAGVPSDTQYF. The CDR3, as DNA: TGTGCCAGCAGCTCGGTTCTAGCGGGAGTTCCCTCAGATACGCAGTATTTT.

There are many counts of this clone. This chain uses TRBV3-1 with TRBJ2-3, with TRBD2 matching 12 bases. Losses at the gene ends were 5 bases for V and 6 bases for J; bases not matched to a gene: 6. The CDR3 totals 15 residues. Germline lookup yields CDR1 LGHDT and CDR2 YNNKEL (reference sequence). CDR3 protein: CASSLTSGGLDTQYF. The CDR3, as DNA: TGTGCCAGCAGCTTGACTAGCGGGGGCCTTGATACGCAGTATTTT.

This chain links TRBV7-2 with TRBJ1-2; perhaps TRBD1 as D (6 bases). Trimming left V 0 bases short and J 5 bases short, with 13 bases between. CDR1 SGHTA and CDR2 FQGNSA come from the germline V gene. This CDR3 spans 15 amino acids. The CDR3 coding sequence is TGTGCCAGCAGCTTAGCGGATACAGGGCGGTATGGCTACACCTTC. This gives the protein CASSLADTGRYGYTF. Full variable domain (remainder filled in from reference TRBV7-2 and TRBJ1-2): GAGVSQSPSNKVTEKGKDVELRCDPISGHTALYWYRQSLGQGLEFLIYFQGNSAPDKSGLPSDRFSAERTGGSVSTLTIQRTQQEDSAVYLCASSLADTGRYGYTFGSGTRLTVV.

The table lists this clone with a count of one. The V call is TRBV11-2, the J call TRBJ1-1; possible D gene TRBD1, 6 bases. Trimming shortened V by 2 bases and J by 1 base, and 8 bases separated the two germline ends. CDR1 and CDR2 from the germline V gene are SGHAT and FQNNGV. This CDR3 contains 14 residues. In DNA, the CDR3 is TGTGCCAGCAGCTTAAGGACAGCGAACACTGAAGCTTTCTTT. The encoded protein is CASSLRTANTEAFF.

At least ten counts were recorded for this clone. The gene calls are TRBV5-1 and TRBJ2-7; a possible D gene is TRBD1 (6 bases). V was pared by 4 bases and J by 0 bases, with 14 bases between. The CDR3 consists of 15 residues. Germline V gene lookup returns CDR1 SGHRS and CDR2 YFSETQ. CDR3 coding DNA: TGCGCCAGCAGCCCCTACGGGACAAACTCCTACGAGCAGTACTTC. Its translation is CASSPYGTNSYEQYF.

This clone was seen at least ten times. The chain links TRBV18 to TRBJ2-7; 10 bases are a match to TRBD1. The CDR3 is 15 residues long. J lost 3 bases, V lost 4 bases, and 6 bases had no gene match. Germline CDR1 is KGHSH and CDR2 is LQKENI. DNA for the CDR3: TGTGCCAGCTCACGGGACAGGGGAACGGTCTACGAGCAGTACTTC. Its protein is CASSRDRGTVYEQYF.

The chain carries TRBV12-3 or TRBV12-4 and TRBJ2-2; 8 positions agree with TRBD2. The CDR3 covers 15 residues. Trimming took 10 bases from V and 3 from J; bases not matched to a gene: 10. CDR3 region: CATWKTSAYTGELFF. The CDR3 DNA sequence: TGTGCCACCTGGAAGACTAGCGCGTACACCGGGGAGCTGTTTTTT.

This clone was recorded many times. The gene calls are TRBV3-1 and TRBJ2-6; no reliable D call. V was clipped by 2 bases and J by 0 bases, with 11 bases between them. The CDR3 sequence is 17 residues long. Germline values: CDR1 LGHDT, CDR2 YNNKEL (reference sequence). CDR3 DNA sequence: TGTGCCAGCAGCCAAAGGGAATGGTACTCTGGGGCCAACGTCCTGACTTTC. This translates into CASSQREWYSGANVLTF. Combining the CDR3 with reference TRBV3-1 and TRBJ2-6 gives the whole variable domain DTAVSQTPKYLVTQMGNDKSIKCEQNLGHDTMYWYKQDSKKFLKIMFSYNNKELIINETVPNRFSPKSPDKAHLNLHINSLELGDSAVYFCASSQREWYSGANVLTFGAGSRLTVL.

Comments on this clone: Possible read error: a much larger clone is one base away. The chain is built from TRBV10-3 and TRBJ2-1; D is unresolved. There are 17 residues in the CDR3. Germline assignment: CDR1 ENHRY and CDR2 SYGVKD. V lost 0 bases to trimming and J lost 7 bases, with 19 bases between them. CDR3 coding DNA: TGTGCCATCAGTGAGTCGAAGGGTCAGTTCATGAGGAATGAGCAGTTCTTC. Translating gives CAISESKGQFMRNEQFF.

In its sample, this clone ranks as medium-sized (0.01 to 0.1%). Here the CDR3 DNA reads TGTGCCAGCAGGTTGGACAGCTCCTACGAGCAGTACTTC. It yields the protein CASRLDSSYEQYF. The chain uses TRBV28 and TRBJ2-7, with D perhaps TRBD1 (6 bases). The CDR3 is 13 amino acids. Between the trimmed V and J ends, which lost 6 bases and 0 bases, there was a span of 9 bases. Looked up from germline, CDR1 is MDHEN and CDR2 is SYDVKM.

This clone was seen at least ten times. V and J are TRBV5-1 and TRBJ2-7, with D maybe TRBD2 (6 bases). Germline V gives CDR1 SGHRS, CDR2 YFSETQ. Trimming pared 2 bases from V and 3 bases from J, leaving 15 bases between. This CDR3 spans 15 amino acids. The CDR3 is CASSFMRDPVYEQYF. CDR3 DNA sequence: TGCGCCAGCAGCTTCATGCGGGACCCCGTCTACGAGCAGTACTTC.

By frequency in the sample, this clone is medium-sized. The rearrangement links TRBV25-1 to TRBJ1-2; D call uncertain. V lost 6 bases, J lost 4 bases, and 12 bases lay in between. The length of the CDR3 is 13 residues. Germline V gene data show CDR1 as MGHDK and CDR2 as SYGVNS. For the CDR3, the DNA is TGTGCCAGCAGACGAGGACTGAGCTATGGCTACACCTTC. Encoded protein: CASRRGLSYGYTF.

This clone has only a few counts. One end of the junction is discordant with germline, which a read error may explain. The chain employs TRBV2 and TRBJ1-1, with TRBD1 matching 12 bases. Germline values: CDR1 SNHLY, CDR2 FYNNEI. The length of the CDR3 is 13 residues. The CDR3 sequence: CASTSSGQGAWYF. DNA of the CDR3: TGTGCCAGCACCTCTTCGGGACAGGGGGCCTGGTACTTT.

This clone occurred many times. The genes are TRBV18 and TRBJ2-2; a weak D match, TRBD1 (6 bases). The ends were cut back, 5 bases at V and 0 bases at J, with 10 bases in the middle. Per germline, CDR1 KGHSH and CDR2 LQKENI. The CDR3 totals 15 residues. CDR3 nucleotide sequence: TGTGCCAGCTCAACCGGGACAACGAACACCGGGGAGCTGTTTTTT. It codes for CASSTGTTNTGELFF.

This clone was counted between two and nine times. This sequence joins TRBV9 and TRBJ2-1, with 9 bases matching TRBD2. Germline loops: CDR1 SGDLS, CDR2 YYNGEE. The CDR3 contains 15 residues. V gave up 3 bases and J gave up 5 bases; unmatched junction bases: 6. CDR3 amino acids: CASSASGGPNNEQFF. CDR3 in DNA: TGTGCCAGCAGCGCAAGCGGGGGGCCGAACAATGAGCAGTTCTTC.